A single sample gave rise to the 11 T cell receptor beta chains below, sequenced in a study of tumor and adjacent non-tumor tissue in lung cancer. Three rounds of nested PCR, following a modified ARM-PCR protocol, produced the TCRbeta library. From the multiplex PCR reads, TCRdb called clonotypes with MiXCR, one entry per CDR3 protein. The table records about 44,000 distinct CDR3 sequences, roughly two thirds of them present only once. The template was RNA from unsorted bulk tissue. This non-tumor lung sample came from over 3 cm beyond the tumor edge. Input material: distant non-tumor lung tissue. Receptors were obtained from a woman aged 40 to 49 with non-small cell lung cancer.

This clonotype was recorded at least ten times. V gene TRBV20-1 combines with J gene TRBJ2-7, with TRBD1 identical over 8 bases. This CDR3 has 14 residues. V lost 3 bases to trimming and J lost 2 bases; unmatched junction nucleotides: 6. From germline, CDR1 is DFQATT and CDR2 SNEGSKA (reference sequence). CDR3 DNA: TGCAGTGCTAGCCGGGACAGGATGCCCTACGAGCAGTACTTC. It codes for CSASRDRMPYEQYF.

The chain couples TRBV30 to TRBJ2-3, with 8 bases matching TRBD2. Trimming removed 1 base from V and 4 bases from J; junction bases left unmatched: 4. CDR3 size: 14 residues. CDR1 and CDR2 (germline): GTSNPN, SVGIG (reference sequence). The CDR3 protein is CAWSGPREADTQYF. For the CDR3, the DNA is TGTGCCTGGAGTGGGCCGCGGGAGGCAGATACGCAGTATTTT.

On this clonotype itself: No conserved phenylalanine or tryptophan ends this CDR3, so it is likely a read error. The chain carries TRBV29-1 and TRBJ2-7; maybe TRBD2 (6 bases). The V end lost 7 bases, the J end lost 4 bases, and 11 bases lay between the germline ends. The germline CDR1 and CDR2 sequences are SQVTM and ANQGSEA. CDR3 length: 11 amino acids. Here the CDR3 DNA reads TGCAGCGCCGGGAGCCCATACGAGCAGTACCTC. Translated: CSAGSPYEQYL.

In the case of this clonotype: The junction departs from germline at one end; a sequencing error may be responsible. The chain combines TRBV5-6 with TRBJ1-5; 9 bases align to TRBD1. Germline values: CDR1 SGHDT, CDR2 YYEEEE. There are 16 residues in the CDR3. Here the CDR3 DNA reads TGTGCCAGCAGCGCGGGGACAGGGTTAAGCAATCAGACCCAGCATTTT. It codes for CASSAGTGLSNQTQHF.

Turning to this clonotype: A much larger clone is a single base away; this may be a read error. The V call is TRBV28, the J call TRBJ1-5; no reliable D call. Trimming took off 7 bases at V and 9 bases at J, with 13 bases between the two ends. From germline, CDR1 is MDHEN and CDR2 SYDVKM. The CDR3 sequence is 12 residues long. CDR3 DNA: TGTGCCAGCACTCCGGGTATGGGGCCCCAGCATTTT. Translating it yields CASTPGMGPQHF.

This clonotype was recorded once. One junction end does not reproduce the germline sequence, and a read error may be involved. This chain connects TRBV11-3 to TRBJ2-1, with 10 bases fitting TRBD1. This CDR3 has 14 residues. Germline values: CDR1 SGHNT, CDR2 YENEEA. CDR3 in DNA: TGTGCCAGATCCCCGGGACAGGGGACGAATGAGCAGATCTTC. Protein: CARSPGQGTNEQIF.

In the case of this clonotype: The junction differs from germline at one of its ends, possibly a read error. The V gene is TRBV2, the J gene TRBJ2-7; D is possibly TRBD1 (6 bases). Germline V gives CDR1 SNHLY, CDR2 FYNNEI. This CDR3 is built from 13 residues. CDR3 DNA: TGCGCCAGCACGAGAGACAGGACCGGAGAGCGGTACTTC. Its protein product is CASTRDRTGERYF.

This clonotype turned up a few times. The V and J genes are TRBV5-1 and TRBJ2-7; TRBD1 aligns across 7 bases. The germline gives CDR1 SGHRS, CDR2 YFSETQ. The junction had 6 bases not matched to a gene; V was cut back by 4 bases and J by 2 bases. The CDR3 has 14 residues. CDR3 DNA sequence: TGCGCCAGCAGCATGACAGGGACCACCTACGAGCAGTACTTC. Protein sequence: CASSMTGTTYEQYF.

Regarding this clonotype: It may be a read error: a sequence one base away is much more abundant. The chain couples TRBV12-3 or TRBV12-4 to TRBJ2-5; TRBD2 aligns across 12 bases. This CDR3 contains 16 residues. J was trimmed by 3 bases and V by 3 bases; bases with no gene match: 5. CDR3 DNA sequence: TGTGCCAGCAGTTTTAAGCTAGCGGGGGGGGAAGAGACCCAGTACTTC. Amino acids: CASSFKLAGGEETQYF.

This chain joins TRBV18 and TRBJ1-3, with D hard to call. Per the germline V gene, CDR1 is KGHSH and CDR2 is LQKENI. CDR3 length: 14 amino acids. With 4 bases removed from V and 0 bases from J, the gap between germline ends came to 7 bases. The CDR3 region is CASSLSSSGNTIYF. The CDR3 DNA sequence: TGTGCCAGCTCACTCAGCAGCTCTGGAAACACCATATATTTT.

This clonotype was counted many times. This rearrangement joins TRBV12-3 or TRBV12-4 to TRBJ2-3; TRBD2 matches 11 bases. Trimming removed 6 bases from V and 6 bases from J; junction bases left unmatched: 17. This CDR3 spans 18 amino acids. The CDR3 bases are TGTGCCAGCAGCCCCTGGGTAGCGGGGGGGCGTAGTCCGGATACGCAGTATTTT. As protein: CASSPWVAGGRSPDTQYF.